These T cell receptor beta chains were read from a single sample in a study of blood T cell repertoires in COVID-19. Profiling relied on immunoSEQ multiplex PCR, and the TCRdb table lists in-frame clones only, not all of them. The table has about 120,000 clones, 60% to 85% seen once. The sample comprised peripheral blood. These receptors were obtained from a man in his 70s with acute or convalescent COVID-19. CDR3s include the opening cysteine and the closing phenylalanine or tryptophan. Fields, in order: clone size, CDR3 length, V gene, D gene, J gene, CDR3 protein, CDR3 DNA. A D gene is named only where the DNA matches it firmly. Only part of the rows carry a size: once, few, many, or a class if the clone is expanded.

size: -
length: 12
V: TRBV3-1/TRBV3-2
D: -
J: TRBJ1-4
CDR3: CASTGDNEKLFF
DNA: TGTGCCAGCACTGGAGATAATGAAAAACTGTTTTTT

size: -
length: 15
V: TRBV3-1/TRBV3-2
D: TRBD1
J: TRBJ1-1
CDR3: CASSQGPGQGTEAFF
DNA: TGTGCCAGCAGCCAAGGACCGGGACAGGGGACTGAAGCTTTCTTT

size: -
length: 13
V: TRBV27
D: -
J: TRBJ2-7
CDR3: CASSLGASYEQYF
DNA: TGTGCCAGCAGTTTGGGGGCGTCCTACGAGCAGTACTTC

size: -
length: 18
V: TRBV27
D: TRBD1
J: TRBJ2-7
CDR3: CASSLFAGGGQGSYEQYF
DNA: TGTGCCAGCAGTTTATTCGCTGGGGGTGGACAGGGTTCCTACGAGCAGTACTTC

size: -
length: 14
V: TRBV5-1
D: -
J: TRBJ1-2
CDR3: CASSIGDRNYGYTF
DNA: TGCGCCAGCAGCATCGGCGACAGGAACTATGGCTACACCTTC

size: -
length: 15
V: TRBV6-6
D: TRBD2
J: TRBJ2-5
CDR3: CASRLSGGFQETQYF
DNA: TGTGCCAGCAGGCTAAGCGGGGGGTTCCAAGAGACCCAGTACTTC

size: -
length: 15
V: TRBV6-1
D: TRBD1
J: TRBJ1-1
CDR3: CASSETGSMNTEAFF
DNA: TGTGCCAGCAGTGAGACAGGGTCCATGAACACTGAAGCTTTCTTT

size: -
length: 13
V: TRBV6-5
D: TRBD2
J: TRBJ2-1
CDR3: CASGTIPSDEQFF
DNA: TGTGCCAGCGGGACTATCCCCTCGGATGAGCAGTTCTTC

size: once
length: 13
V: TRBV19
D: -
J: TRBJ1-1
CDR3: CATTDPWNTEAFF
DNA: TGTGCCACCACAGATCCTTGGAACACTGAAGCTTTCTTT

size: -
length: 14
V: TRBV19
D: -
J: TRBJ2-5
CDR3: CASSDGGAQETQYF
DNA: TGTGCCAGTAGTGACGGGGGTGCCCAAGAGACCCAGTACTTC

size: -
length: 18
V: TRBV10-3
D: TRBD1
J: TRBJ2-3
CDR3: CASGQGAQLGSRTDTQYF
DNA: TGTGCCAGCGGACAGGGGGCGCAGTTGGGGTCGAGGACAGATACGCAGTATTTT

size: -
length: 13
V: TRBV29-1
D: -
J: TRBJ1-1
CDR3: CSLVTGLNTEAFF
DNA: TGCAGCCTTGTGACAGGTTTGAACACTGAAGCTTTCTTT

size: -
length: 15
V: TRBV7-2
D: TRBD1
J: TRBJ1-5
CDR3: CASSLRQGLNQPQHF
DNA: TGTGCCAGCAGCTTAAGACAGGGGCTCAATCAGCCCCAGCATTTT

size: -
length: 15
V: TRBV7-6
D: -
J: TRBJ2-6
CDR3: CASSLDLAGANVLTF
DNA: TGTGCCAGCAGCTTAGATCTAGCTGGGGCCAACGTCCTGACTTTC